These 20 T cell receptor beta chains were sequenced from one sample in a study of response to subunit inactivated influenza vaccine. TCRdb re-analysed the RT-PCR reads in MiXCR, keeping a single row per CDR3 protein. The table shows 550,000 to 650,000 distinct CDR3 sequences, with 10% to 15% occurring only once. The sample was PBMCs from blood, taken on the day of vaccination. These receptors were taken from a man aged 45-65 years who received an inactivated influenza vaccine.

The rearrangement uses TRBV4-2 and TRBJ2-5; TRBD2 matches at 14 bases. The CDR3 covers 18 residues. With 4 bases clipped from V and 3 bases from J, the junction kept 10 bases outside the gene matches. Germline CDR1 is LGHNA and CDR2 is YNFKEQ. The CDR3 region has the DNA TGTGCCAGCAGCCCGGGACTAGCGGGAGTAGGCCAAAAAGAGACCCAGTACTTC. It is translated as CASSPGLAGVGQKETQYF.

This clonotype was picked up a small number of times. The rearrangement uses TRBV28 and TRBJ2-5; TRBD1 matches 8 bases. The V segment lost 4 bases and the J segment 0 bases; nucleotides outside the gene matches: 16. In germline, CDR1 is MDHEN, CDR2 SYDVKM. The CDR3 spans 19 residues. The CDR3 bases are TGTGCCAGCAGTTACTACTGGACCGGGACAGGCTCCGACCAAGAGACCCAGTACTTC. Amino acids: CASSYYWTGTGSDQETQYF.

V is TRBV11-2 and J is TRBJ2-3; D is perhaps TRBD1 or TRBD2 (5 bases each). Germline CDR1 is SGHAT and CDR2 is FQNNGV. V shed 2 bases and J shed 8 bases, with 17 bases lying between them. The CDR3 is 15 amino acids. CDR3 in DNA: TGTGCCAGCAGCTTAAGAGGGCAGGGCCCCGGTACGCAGTATTTT. Encoded protein: CASSLRGQGPGTQYF. The variable domain in full, completed from reference TRBV11-2 and TRBJ2-3, reads EAGVAQSPRYKIIEKRQSVAFWCNPISGHATLYWYQQILGQGPKLLIQFQNNGVVDDSQLPKDRFSAERLKGVDSTLKIQPAKLEDSAVYLCASSLRGQGPGTQYFGPGTRLTVL.

In this sample, this clonotype turned up a few times. The rearrangement uses TRBV24-1 and TRBJ1-6; D is undetermined. Looked up from germline, CDR1 is KGHDR and CDR2 is SFDVKD. The CDR3 is 14 amino acids. Trimming took 4 bases from V and 2 from J, leaving 5 bases between them. The DNA for the CDR3 is TGTGCCACCAGTGAGGGCCCCTATAATTCACCCCTCCACTTT. Protein sequence: CATSEGPYNSPLHF.

This chain connects TRBV4-2 to TRBJ1-1; D is unresolved. The CDR3 length is 14 residues. Germline loops: CDR1 LGHNA, CDR2 YNFKEQ. V was clipped by 0 bases and J by 8 bases, with 13 bases between them. CDR3 amino acids: CASSQEGEGKEAFF. The CDR3 nucleotides read TGTGCCAGCAGCCAAGAAGGTGAGGGTAAAGAAGCTTTCTTT.

This rearrangement joins TRBV9 to TRBJ2-1; TRBD2 agrees at 11 bases. Per the germline V gene, CDR1 is SGDLS and CDR2 is YYNGEE. V dropped 0 bases and J dropped 8; count of bases not matched to a gene: 16. The CDR3 runs 19 residues. The CDR3 spells CASSVATGQRLAGSDEQFF. The CDR3 coding sequence is TGTGCCAGCAGCGTAGCTACCGGGCAGAGACTAGCGGGATCGGATGAGCAGTTCTTC.

V usage is TRBV18 and J usage is TRBJ2-1; D possibly corresponds to TRBD1 (6 bases). The CDR3 has 15 residues. CDR1 is KGHSH and CDR2 is LQKENI in the germline V gene. Trimming shortened V by 4 bases and J by 3 bases, and 13 bases separated the two germline ends. The CDR3 spells CASSQYRDIYNEQFF. DNA for the CDR3: TGTGCCAGCTCACAGTACCGGGACATCTACAATGAGCAGTTCTTC. The variable domain in full, with the rest retrieved from reference TRBV18 and TRBJ2-1, is NAGVMQNPRHLVRRRGQEARLRCSPMKGHSHVYWYRQLPEEGLKFMVYLQKENIIDESGMPKERFSAEFPKEGPSILRIQQVVRGDSAAYFCASSQYRDIYNEQFFGPGTRLTVL.

This clonotype was observed a few times. The J gene is TRBJ1-2, the V gene TRBV3-1; D is unclear. CDR3 length: 13 amino acids. Germline CDR1 is LGHDT and CDR2 is YNNKEL (reference sequence). Trimming took off 2 bases at V and 7 bases at J, with 11 bases between the two ends. The CDR3 DNA is TGTGCCAGCAGCCAAAGAGGGAACGCTGGCTACACCTTC. Translating gives CASSQRGNAGYTF.

The chain links TRBV5-5 to TRBJ2-3; TRBD2 matches at 9 bases. Germline CDR1 SGHKS, CDR2 YYEKEE (reference sequence). This CDR3 region has 16 residues. Losses at the gene ends were 4 bases for V and 1 base for J; bases not matched to a gene: 7. CDR3 residues: CASSGISGGGTDTQYF. DNA for the CDR3: TGTGCCAGCAGCGGTATTAGCGGGGGTGGCACAGATACGCAGTATTTT.

The chain uses TRBV11-2 and TRBJ2-4; 11 nucleotides match TRBD2. J lost 4 bases, V lost 3 bases, and 14 bases had no gene match. Germline V CDR1 and CDR2: SGHAT, FQNNGV. CDR3 length: 19 amino acids. The CDR3 DNA is TGTGCCAGCAGCTTTATCCCGGGACTAGCGGCCGCGGGGAAAAACATTCAGTACTTC. It codes for CASSFIPGLAAAGKNIQYF.

V usage is TRBV6-6 and J usage is TRBJ2-3; D is tentatively TRBD1 or TRBD2 (5 bases each). The V end was cut by 4 bases, the J end by 5 bases, with 7 bases between. Germline V gives CDR1 MNHNY, CDR2 SVGAGI (reference sequence). The CDR3 has 12 amino acids. The CDR3 DNA reads TGTGCCAGCAGTTGGGACGGAGATACGCAGTATTTT. This translates into CASSWDGDTQYF.

The table lists this clonotype with a few counts. CDR3 DNA sequence: TGTGCCACCATTGGGCCAGGGGGCGAGCAGTACTTC. Its translation is CATIGPGGEQYF. V gene TRBV15 combines with J gene TRBJ2-7, with 7 bases matching TRBD1. After removal of 7 bases from V and 6 bases from J, the junction contained 6 bases not matched to a gene. Germline assignment: CDR1 LNHNV and CDR2 YYDKDF (reference sequence). The CDR3 consists of 12 residues.

The gene calls are TRBV4-1 and TRBJ2-5; D may be TRBD2 (7 bases). Looked up from germline, CDR1 is MGHRA and CDR2 is YSYEKL. The CDR3 is 16 amino acids. Trimming left V 0 bases short and J 1 base short, with 12 bases between. The CDR3 here is CASSQEGEGVQETQYF. Here the CDR3 DNA reads TGCGCCAGCAGCCAAGAGGGGGAGGGGGTCCAAGAGACCCAGTACTTC.

This chain joins TRBV12-3 or TRBV12-4 and TRBJ2-2; D might be TRBD2 (5 bases). V was shortened by 3 bases and J by 5 bases, with 13 bases between the two germline ends. CDR3 length equals 15 residues. The CDR3 loop reads CASSLSWGETGELFF. The DNA for the CDR3 is TGTGCCAGCAGTTTGTCATGGGGAGAGACCGGGGAGCTGTTTTTT.

This clonotype showed up just a few times. The chain joins TRBV6-1 to TRBJ1-2; D unresolved. This CDR3 comprises 13 residues. The germline gives CDR1 MNHNS, CDR2 SASEGT. V was cut by 6 bases and J by 6 bases, with 14 bases left in between. DNA for the CDR3: TGTGCCAGCAGCCCCGCGGGGAGGGATGGCTACACCTTC. Amino acids: CASSPAGRDGYTF.

This clonotype was counted at least ten times. This chain's CDR3 is CASSFPGGQGATNYGYTF. CDR3 in DNA: TGTGCCAGCAGTTTCCCCGGGGGACAGGGGGCCACTAACTATGGCTACACCTTC. The chain uses TRBV12-3 or TRBV12-4 and TRBJ1-2; the match to TRBD1 covers 12 bases. The J segment lost 0 bases and the V segment lost 3 bases, leaving 8 bases of the junction unmatched. The CDR3 runs to 18 residues.

This clonotype was seen a few times. The V gene is TRBV25-1, the J gene TRBJ2-7; D is possibly TRBD1 or TRBD2 (5 bases each). Per germline, CDR1 MGHDK and CDR2 SYGVNS. Trimming took off 2 bases at V and 6 bases at J, with 11 bases between the two ends. The CDR3 runs to 13 residues. The CDR3 loop is CASSEIAGSEQYF. CDR3 bases: TGTGCCAGCAGTGAAATAGCAGGGAGCGAGCAGTACTTC.

This clonotype was recorded a few times. The chain uses TRBV20-1 and TRBJ2-7; tentatively, D is TRBD1 or TRBD2 (6 bases each). This CDR3 comprises 14 residues. CDR1 is DFQATT, CDR2 SNEGSKA, per germline (reference sequence). V lost 6 bases, J lost 5 bases, and 20 bases lay in between. This chain's CDR3 is CSAPRSGALHEQYF. The CDR3 bases are TGCAGTGCGCCGAGGTCGGGGGCTCTCCACGAGCAGTACTTC.

V gene TRBV28 combines with J gene TRBJ2-5; the D gene could be TRBD1 or TRBD2 (5 bases each). The length of the CDR3 is 14 residues. Germline V lookup: CDR1 MDHEN, CDR2 SYDVKM. The ends were cut back, 3 bases at V and 5 bases at J, with 13 bases in the middle. For the CDR3, the DNA is TGTGCCAGCAGTTTTTTTCGGGGCGGGGAGACCCAGTACTTC. It codes for CASSFFRGGETQYF.

This clonotype was counted only a few times. The rearrangement uses TRBV27 and TRBJ2-2; 7 nucleotides align to TRBD2. This CDR3 region has 15 residues. J lost 4 bases, V lost 3 bases, and 5 bases had no gene match. The germline gives CDR1 MNHEY, CDR2 SMNVEV (reference sequence). The CDR3 protein is CASSFIGGTTGELFF. The DNA for the CDR3 is TGTGCCAGCAGTTTTATCGGGGGGACCACCGGGGAGCTGTTTTTT.